Here is one TCR beta chain with its context. Its antigen is unknown. Within one base of it there is no much larger clone, and no base qualities were kept. This specimen belongs to a study of cytomegalovirus exposure and HLA in healthy donors (dated by TCRdb to 2016 to 2017). Turning to the overall study: An earlier analysis of some 600 of the donors reported approximately 260 Gb of sequence data and 117 million unique TCR beta sequences obtained from about 179 million T cells. An early release that covered around 590 HLA-typed donors contained 250 to 350 gigabases of sequencing data and 75 million to 100 million unique TCR sequences. Among the roughly 390 genotyped donors, approximately 77% belonged to the genetic ancestry cluster associated with self-reported Caucasian donors. The aim of the study was to test whether cataloging public T cell receptors could identify signatures of past pathogen exposure. The study used immunosequencing to profile the T cell repertoires of 670 or so subjects and linked those repertoires to cytomegalovirus serostatus. In addition to the first cohort of approximately 670 subjects, a separate validation cohort of 130 or so different subjects was used. To predict cytomegalovirus infection status, the study combined high-throughput TCR immunosequencing, statistical association of individual TCRs with disease status, and machine learning. In a later analysis, previously published TCR beta repertoires from 600 to 850 donors were re-analyzed and high-resolution HLA genotyping was added so that TCR occurrence patterns could be studied. In the later analysis, no new phenotypic data were used to find candidate immune exposures; instead, reliance was placed on TCR beta sequences and their occurrence across donors. To decide whether each TCR beta V gene segment behaved as functional or pseudogenic, an earlier analysis of 587 of the donors relied on high-throughput TCR beta sequencing. Alongside the repertoire data, information on donor age, sex, ethnicity and CMV serostatus was compiled. A later genetic analysis used genome-wide SNP genotypes for about 60% of the 666 donors, treating that subset as a discovery cohort. All discovery cohort repertoires had been generated using a single sequencing platform. HLA typing included class I and class II loci at four-digit resolution. The number of donors typed differed by locus, with 629-630 for A, B, C, DRB1 and DQB1, 522 for DQA1, under 610 for DPA1, and approximately 470 for DPB1. Because of strong linkage in the cohort, roughly five DR-DQ haplotypes were treated as single units for association and clustering. Among 398 genotyped donors of the cohort, an average of around 240,000 unique TCR beta nucleotide sequences were sequenced per donor, 15% to 20% of them non-productive.

The library was produced with the immunoSEQ multiplex PCR assay. For the multiplex PCR, a mixture combining 60 forward primers for TCR Vbeta segments and 13 reverse primers for TCR Jbeta segments was used. The CDR3 region of rearranged TCR beta genes was amplified from genomic DNA with a multiplex PCR assay. On the Illumina HiSeq System, the amplified TCR beta libraries were sequenced as 87-base-pair reads. The authors' pipeline ran thus. A later analysis counted 65 million to 90 million unique TCR beta chains across the 600 to 850 repertoires, and some 11 million of these chains were shared by at least two donors. A nearest-neighbor algorithm error-corrected the raw reads and collapsed the reads into unique sequences, merging closely related sequences to remove PCR and sequencing errors. CDR3 sequences were aligned to IMGT reference sequences to assign V, D and J gene segments. For a sequence to be retained, at least a six-nucleotide match to both a V gene segment and a J gene segment was required. A rearrangement was called productive if the CDR3 had no stop codons and remained in frame with V and J, and every other rearrangement was called non-productive. Following IMGT convention, CDR3 was defined as the stretch from the second conserved V-encoded cysteine up to the conserved J-encoded phenylalanine. The earlier analysis of about 610 of the donors excluded sequences that lacked an unambiguous match to a single V gene segment. In an earlier analysis of approximately 550 of the donors, V segments were called functional above 56.7% productive rearrangements and were called segregating when the between-donor standard deviation exceeded 5%. A statistical classification framework was built for diagnosing cytomegalovirus status from the catalog of TCR beta chain sequences. In a later analysis, V and J genes were assigned by comparing TCR nucleotide sequences against IMGT/GENE-DB human TR gene sequences. Using the TCRdist pipeline, a later analysis assigned CDR3 sequences along with most-parsimonious VDJ recombination scenarios. A later analysis defined each TCR beta chain by its CDR3 amino acid sequence plus V-gene family, and excluded reads lacking a unique V-gene family. As a way to deal with suspected cross-contamination and a sequencing artifact, a later analysis dropped approximately 590 nucleotide sequences that were highly shared and had low generation probability. In a later analysis, a clonal expansion index for each public chain was calculated from normalized within-repertoire ranks of inferred template counts. In a later analysis, generation probabilities were computed using a VDJ recombination model fitted to out-of-frame rearrangements, and the results were checked against IGoR. A later analysis scored TCR-TCR, TCR-HLA and TCR-CMV co-occurrence with hypergeometric tests, applying a repertoire-size bias correction to TCR pairs. In a later analysis, false discovery rates were estimated by permuting HLA or CMV assignments 20 times. In a later analysis, co-occurring TCRs were grouped using DBSCAN, with TCRdist sequence similarity added in when clustering inside HLA-allele-positive subsets. Repertoires with fewer than 30,000 or more than 120,000 public chains were left out of co-occurrence clustering, as were five repertoires with anomalous nucleotide sharing. TCRdb retrieved this table from immuneACCESS and kept in-frame rearrangements only. Not all clones are present; in checked studies, unresolved V genes account for under half, and no reason is known for the remainder. V, J and clone size are taken as reported in that table, and D and trimming were inferred from the DNA itself. This sample holds under 150,000 clones; approximately 80% were observed only once. The ten largest clones take up 1.4% of the sample.

Reading from cysteine to phenylalanine, the CDR3 counts 13 amino acids. The only DNA kept is the CDR3, 39 bases in frame from the first base. The germline V gene (reference sequence) supplies CDR1 MNHEY and CDR2 SMNVEV. Relative to germline, V is 6 bases shorter and J is 6 bases shorter, with 11 bases between their ends. In total, 630 or so healthy bone marrow donors made up the cohort. All cohort members were sampled while nominally healthy, although unrecorded immune exposures were likely present. The donor tested CMV seropositive and was one of the 289 seropositive cohort members. Every donor gave a peripheral blood sample, and the peripheral blood mononuclear cells from that sample were used for TCR beta sequencing. Genomic DNA extraction from the blood cell samples was performed with the Qiagen DNeasy Blood Extraction Kit. What the authors observed across the whole study: The 87-base-pair reads could not distinguish some IMGT-functional V segments, including TRBV6-2 and TRBV6-3, so those segments were excluded. A cluster of highly shared sequence variants was judged likely to be a technical artifact of the sequencing pipeline. Linkage disequilibrium might explain the correlated functional status among segregating V segments, but an unknown experimental factor could not be excluded. A later analysis reported that several top co-occurrence clusters appeared linked to parvovirus B19, influenza, CMV and Epstein-Barr virus. V-gene and J-gene trimming of TCR beta chains was associated with a missense DCLRE1C variant in a later genetic analysis, and the association was replicated in an independent cohort. In a later analysis, most CMV-associated TCR beta chains were found to appear HLA-restricted, with HLA associations seemingly driven largely by CMV exposure. A later analysis associated 15,000 to 20,000 TCR beta sequences with specific HLA alleles at a false discovery rate of 0.05. The only immune exposure information available for the cohort was CMV serostatus. HLA typing was unavailable for some donors at each locus, so association tests used only the typed subset. The study listed 150 to 200 TCR beta chains as associated with cytomegalovirus. Across donors, most TCR sequences were observed very rarely, whereas some public TCRs were present in many individuals. The classifier was reported to diagnose cytomegalovirus status with high specificity and sensitivity in both the original and validation cohorts. Strong co-occurrence of HLA alleles, especially DR and DQ, made assigning TCR associations to individual alleles difficult. Compared with equally common non-associated chains, HLA-associated TCR beta chains in a later analysis were more clonally expanded and had lower generation probabilities. A later analysis found that TCR association rates varied across HLA loci, with DRB1 alleles showing the most associated TCRs and HLA-C alleles the fewest. Over 15 rarely observed V segments, including chromosome 9 orphons, were excluded from the earlier analysis of some 590 of the donors because counts were too low. A few of the identified cytomegalovirus-associated TCR beta chains were confirmed in vitro to be specific for cytomegalovirus antigens. A further reported finding was that TCR beta sequences accurately predicted the HLA-A and HLA-B alleles for most subjects in the first cohort. In an earlier analysis of some 550 of the donors, most TCR beta V segments were observed in productive rearrangements about 87% or about 30% of the time, broadly matching IMGT annotations. The authors suggested that the approach could potentially be generalized to other disease states and immunological phenotypes. Presence/absence analyses assumed roughly uniform sequencing depth across donors, an assumption that may not hold. This cohort had only TCR beta chains sequenced, and the lack of alpha or paired-chain data limited which features could be detected. According to a later genetic analysis, donors in an Asian-associated ancestry cluster had fewer N-insertions in productive TCRs than the approximately 700-donor mean.

The receptor was isolated from a man aged 25-45 years in good health and CMV-seropositive. The sequenced material came from PBMCs. The V and J segments used are TRBV27 and TRBJ2-2; the D gene is perhaps TRBD2, on 6 matching bases. The CDR3 has the sequence CASSLGGAGELFF. The nucleotide sequence reads as follows: TGTGCCAGCAGCCTCGGGGGAGCCGGGGAGCTGTTTTTT.